Shown below are 7 T cell receptor beta chains from a single sample sequenced in a study of blood T cell repertoires in COVID-19. Only in-frame clones appear in the TCRdb table, and some are missing; sequencing was by immunoSEQ multiplex PCR. Seen here are approximately 220,000 clones, around 90% observed once, and the top ten hold more than 2.5%. Sequenced sample: peripheral blood. The receptors were gathered from a man between 60 and 70 years old with acute or convalescent COVID-19.

This chain uses TRBV6-1 with TRBJ2-2, with 8 bases identical to TRBD1. V trimming: 3 bases; J trimming: 2 bases; junction bases outside the gene matches: 5. This CDR3 comprises 16 residues. CDR1 MNHNS and CDR2 SASEGT come from the germline V gene. The CDR3 DNA reads TGTGCCAGCAGTGACCCGGGACAGGTCAACACCGGGGAGCTGTTTTTT. As protein: CASSDPGQVNTGELFF.

The chain has TRBV24-1 and TRBJ2-7; 11 bases match TRBD1. Germline CDR1 reads KGHDR; CDR2 reads SFDVKD. CDR3 size: 13 residues. J was trimmed by 3 bases and V by 10 bases; bases with no gene match: 4. CDR3 loop: CATAGTGGYEQYF. CDR3 DNA: TGTGCCACAGCCGGGACAGGGGGCTACGAGCAGTACTTC.

The chain has TRBV7-6 and TRBJ2-3; a possible D gene is TRBD2 (7 bases). Germline V gene data show CDR1 as SGHVS and CDR2 as FNYEAQ. The CDR3 runs 16 residues. The V gene lost 1 base and the J gene lost 3 bases, with 14 bases spanning the gap. CDR3 protein: CASSLVLGGETDTQYF. The CDR3 DNA is TGTGCCAGCAGCTTAGTCTTAGGGGGGGAAACAGATACGCAGTATTTT.

The DNA of the CDR3 is TGTGCCAGCAGCACAGACGACAGGGTTTCCTACAATGAGCAGTTCTTC. The encoded protein is CASSTDDRVSYNEQFF. This rearrangement joins TRBV7-3 to TRBJ2-1; 7 nucleotides align to TRBD1. The germline V gene encodes CDR1 SGHTA and CDR2 FQGTGA. With 5 bases clipped from V and 1 base from J, the junction kept 8 bases outside the gene matches. The length of the CDR3 is 16 residues.

J is TRBJ2-5 and V is TRBV10-3; TRBD2 matches at 9 bases. The germline V gene encodes CDR1 ENHRY and CDR2 SYGVKD. The CDR3 contains 17 residues. Losses at the gene ends were 0 bases for V and 5 bases for J; bases not matched to a gene: 10. CDR3: CAISESIRGGAGETQYF. The CDR3 DNA reads as TGTGCCATCAGTGAGTCGATACGCGGGGGGGCCGGGGAGACCCAGTACTTC.

The chain has TRBV9 and TRBJ2-5; 10 bases agree with TRBD1. CDR3 length: 15 residues. Per the germline V gene, CDR1 is SGDLS and CDR2 is YYNGEE. V was clipped by 4 bases and J by 4 bases; unmatched bases: 7. The CDR3 sequence: CASSPTTGGVETQYF. The CDR3 coding sequence is TGTGCCAGCAGCCCGACGACAGGGGGCGTAGAGACCCAGTACTTC.

The chain combines TRBV9 with TRBJ2-7; 9 nucleotides line up with TRBD1. J gave up 5 bases and V 4 bases, and 10 bases lay outside the gene matches. CDR3 length equals 15 residues. Germline values: CDR1 SGDLS, CDR2 YYNGEE. The DNA for the CDR3 is TGTGCCAGCAGCCCACAGGGGGCGAGGGGGGACGAGCAGTACTTC. Translated, it gives CASSPQGARGDEQYF.